The 21 T cell receptor beta chains presented below share a single source sample, sequenced in a study of T cells expressing NK-cell markers. TCRdb reprocessed the 5' RACE reads; each CDR3 protein has one entry and no DNA is given. The sample has about 260,000 distinct CDR3 sequences, and its top ten clones hold roughly 4.2%. The sequencing sample was made of blood T cells: a sorted CD56 or NKG2C T cell subset, CD4+ or CD8+ T cells, or bulk PBMC T cells (not recorded which). Source of these receptors: a woman aged 18 to 75 in good health.

This chain connects TRBV5-4 to TRBJ2-3; without DNA, the TCRdb call of TRBD1 cannot be checked. The V gene's germline CDR1 is SGHNT and CDR2 YYREEE (reference sequence). This CDR3 region has 14 residues. CDR3: CASSGEMPGGTQYF.

This chain uses TRBV27 with TRBJ2-7; the D call from TCRdb, TRBD1, cannot be confirmed without DNA. The CDR3 has 15 amino acids. Germline CDR1 MNHEY, CDR2 SMNVEV (reference sequence). The CDR3 loop is CASSTTGVSPYEQYF.

The V gene is TRBV5-5, the J gene TRBJ1-2. CDR1 and CDR2 from the germline V gene are SGHKS and YYEKEE (reference sequence). The CDR3 is made up of 13 amino acids. CDR3 amino acids: CASSFRPVGGYTF.

The rearrangement uses TRBV9 and TRBJ2-5; TCRdb names TRBD1, which stays unverified in the absence of DNA. CDR1 is SGDLS, CDR2 YYNGEE, per germline. There are 13 residues in the CDR3. The CDR3 spells CASSGGPQETQYF.

This chain uses TRBV7-2 with TRBJ2-7; there is no DNA to check the TCRdb D call of TRBD2. This CDR3 comprises 14 residues. Germline V gene sequence: CDR1 SGHTA, CDR2 FQGNSA. The CDR3 region is CASSLEGRDYEQYF.

The chain's CDR3 is CSARGWGADSNQPQHF. This rearrangement joins TRBV20-1 to TRBJ1-5; the D gene TCRdb calls, TRBD1, cannot be checked with no DNA. The germline gives CDR1 DFQATT, CDR2 SNEGSKA (reference sequence). The CDR3 totals 16 residues.

The CDR3 reads CASSYRASGYNEQFF. The chain carries TRBV6-5 and TRBJ2-1; TCRdb reports TRBD2, a call that lacks DNA to check it against. From germline, CDR1 is MNHEY and CDR2 SVGAGI. CDR3 length equals 15 residues.

This chain connects TRBV19 to TRBJ2-3; as DNA is missing, the TRBD2 call by TCRdb cannot be tested. This CDR3 comprises 15 residues. The germline CDR1 and CDR2 sequences are LNHDA and SQIVND (reference sequence). This CDR3 is CASSFQRESTDTQYF.

The rearrangement joins TRBV27 to TRBJ2-2; TCRdb returns TRBD1, unconfirmable since there is no DNA. Per the germline V gene, CDR1 is MNHEY and CDR2 is SMNVEV (reference sequence). The CDR3 covers 15 residues. The CDR3 sequence: CASSLWGTGAGELFF.

The chain joins TRBV12-3 or TRBV12-4 to TRBJ2-5; with no DNA, the TCRdb D assignment of TRBD1 cannot be verified. The CDR3 is 14 residues long. The CDR3 sequence: CASSTRQGGETQYF.

The chain combines TRBV20-1 with TRBJ2-5; no DNA is available, so the TRBD1 call from TCRdb remains unchecked. There are 14 residues in the CDR3. Germline CDR1 reads DFQATT; CDR2 reads SNEGSKA (reference sequence). The CDR3 sequence: CSARDRGPQETQYF.

The chain joins TRBV5-5 to TRBJ2-2; TCRdb indicates TRBD2, and absent DNA this call remains unverified. The length of the CDR3 is 16 residues. Germline lookup yields CDR1 SGHKS and CDR2 YYEKEE (reference sequence). The CDR3 spells CASSGTSGGNTGELFF.

V and J are TRBV7-2 and TRBJ2-3; TCRdb outputs TRBD2, but without DNA this stays unchecked. Germline assignment: CDR1 SGHTA and CDR2 FQGNSA. The CDR3 runs 17 residues. CDR3 loop: CASSPPGLAGGTDTQYF.

The V and J genes are TRBV27 and TRBJ2-7; TCRdb lists TRBD1, though no DNA is available to test this call. Germline V gives CDR1 MNHEY, CDR2 SMNVEV (reference sequence). There are 14 residues in the CDR3. This CDR3 reads CASTPNPTGNEQYF.

The chain uses TRBV3-1 and TRBJ1-1; TCRdb's assignment of TRBD1 cannot be checked, as there is no DNA. The CDR3 is 14 amino acids. Germline lookup yields CDR1 LGHDT and CDR2 YNNKEL (reference sequence). This chain's CDR3 is CASSQGARLSKAFF.

This chain joins TRBV4-2 and TRBJ2-2; TCRdb outputs TRBD2, but without DNA this stays unchecked. CDR1 LGHNA and CDR2 YNFKEQ come from the germline V gene. The CDR3 loop spans 16 amino acids. CDR3 protein: CASSQASTAGTGELFF.

The chain uses TRBV5-1 and TRBJ2-1; the D call from TCRdb, TRBD2, cannot be confirmed without DNA. Per the germline V gene, CDR1 is SGHRS and CDR2 is YFSETQ. CDR3 size: 15 residues. This CDR3 is CASSTGLESYNEQFF.

The chain has TRBV9 and TRBJ1-1; TCRdb's D gene call, TRBD1, goes unchecked for lack of DNA. This CDR3 comprises 15 residues. Germline V gene data show CDR1 as SGDLS and CDR2 as YYNGEE. This chain's CDR3 is CASSKRQGENTEAFF.

The CDR3 region is CAWELPTGGGGYGYTF. This chain joins TRBV30 and TRBJ1-2. CDR1 and CDR2 (germline): GTSNPN, SVGIG (reference sequence). CDR3 length equals 16 residues.

V usage is TRBV7-2 and J usage is TRBJ2-6. The CDR3 has 15 residues. Germline-derived CDR1 and CDR2 are SGHTA and FQGNSA. The CDR3 sequence is CASSSRRSGANVLTF.

V is TRBV4-3 and J is TRBJ2-7; TCRdb designates TRBD1, a call that cannot be tested without DNA. This CDR3 region has 15 residues. CDR1 LGHNA and CDR2 YSLEER come from the germline V gene. The CDR3 loop is CASSQPGQGTYEQYF.